One and the same sample provided the 32 T cell receptor beta chains below, sequenced in a study of CD8 T cells in Susac syndrome. RNA, at about 0.5 to 1 ug, was reverse transcribed with random hexamers. TCRdb passed the immunoSEQ multiplex PCR reads through MiXCR, listing each CDR3 protein once. This sample yields roughly 250,000 distinct CDR3 sequences, of which less than 96% are seen a single time; about 0.095% belongs to the top ten. The sample was CD4+ T cells from PBMCs. These receptors originate from a human donor with Susac syndrome.

The rearrangement links TRBV30 to TRBJ2-3; D is unresolved. Germline V gene sequence: CDR1 GTSNPN, CDR2 SVGIG (reference sequence). Trimming cost V 2 bases and J 2 bases, with 8 bases left between them. There are 13 residues in the CDR3. CDR3 in amino acids: CAWSLGPTDTQYF. The CDR3, as DNA: TGTGCCTGGAGTCTCGGCCCCACAGATACGCAGTATTTT.

This sequence joins TRBV29-1 and TRBJ2-1; 8 bases are shared with TRBD2. Germline lookup yields CDR1 SQVTM and CDR2 ANQGSEA. This CDR3 region has 15 residues. V shed 0 bases and J 5 bases; nucleotides not matched to a gene: 6. The chain's CDR3 is CSVEDQGLANNEQFF. DNA for the CDR3: TGCAGCGTTGAAGACCAAGGACTAGCAAACAATGAGCAGTTCTTC.

This chain joins TRBV20-1 and TRBJ2-5; no clear D gene. The germline gives CDR1 DFQATT, CDR2 SNEGSKA (reference sequence). Trimming removed 6 bases at V and 2 bases at J, with 13 bases between. This CDR3 region has 13 residues. The CDR3 nucleotides read TGCAGTGCCCCACCCGGTGGGCAAGAGACCCAGTACTTC. Protein sequence: CSAPPGGQETQYF.

The CDR3 region has the DNA TGTGCCAGCAGCGTAGAAGGCGACAGGGGTAATGAGCAGTTCTTC. Translating gives CASSVEGDRGNEQFF. The chain joins TRBV9 to TRBJ2-1; 8 positions match TRBD1. Germline V gives CDR1 SGDLS, CDR2 YYNGEE. After removal of 0 bases from V and 7 bases from J, the junction contained 6 bases not matched to a gene. The CDR3 has 15 amino acids.

This clonotype was recorded only once. The V gene is TRBV25-1, the J gene TRBJ2-5, with TRBD1 as a possible D gene (6 bases). CDR1 is MGHDK and CDR2 is SYGVNS in the germline V gene. The V gene lost 0 bases and the J gene lost 5 bases, with 10 bases spanning the gap. This CDR3 comprises 14 residues. CDR3 amino acids: CASSEYTGLETQYF. The CDR3 nucleotides are TGTGCCAGCAGTGAATATACAGGGTTGGAGACCCAGTACTTC.

The V and J genes are TRBV28 and TRBJ2-5; 10 bases fit TRBD2. This CDR3 has 17 residues. Looked up from germline, CDR1 is MDHEN and CDR2 is SYDVKM. V gave up 3 bases and J gave up 2 bases; unmatched junction bases: 9. DNA of the CDR3: TGTGCCAGCAGTTTCCCCTTCCTAGCGGGGGTACAAGAGACCCAGTACTTC. Residues: CASSFPFLAGVQETQYF.

The chain recombines TRBV3-1 with TRBJ1-2; perhaps TRBD1 as D (5 bases). The CDR3 has 15 amino acids. The V gene lost 2 bases and the J gene lost 7 bases, with 17 bases spanning the gap. Germline V CDR1 and CDR2: LGHDT, YNNKEL (reference sequence). The CDR3 protein is CASSQSRGGSGGYTF. The CDR3 DNA reads as TGTGCCAGCAGCCAATCCCGTGGGGGGTCAGGTGGCTACACCTTC.

This chain uses TRBV25-1 with TRBJ1-1; D is unclear. The ends were cut back, 3 bases at V and 1 base at J, with 3 bases in the middle. Germline assignment: CDR1 MGHDK and CDR2 SYGVNS. The CDR3 is made up of 12 amino acids. The CDR3 loop is CASSDPNTEAFF. The CDR3 DNA sequence: TGTGCCAGCAGTGACCCGAACACTGAAGCTTTCTTT.

V gene TRBV5-1 combines with J gene TRBJ1-5; D is unresolved. Looked up from germline, CDR1 is SGHRS and CDR2 is YFSETQ. V was clipped by 6 bases and J by 1 base, with 8 bases between them. This CDR3 region has 13 residues. The CDR3 loop reads CASKEGSNQPQHF. CDR3 bases: TGCGCCAGCAAGGAGGGCAGCAATCAGCCCCAGCATTTT. Variable domain in full (rest from reference TRBV5-1 and TRBJ1-5): KAGVTQTPRYLIKTRGQQVTLSCSPISGHRSVSWYQQTPGQGLQFLFEYFSETQRNKGNFPGRFSGRQFSNSRSEMNVSTLELGDSALYLCASKEGSNQPQHFGDGTRLSIL.

Note on this clonotype: One end of the junction does not line up with germline, which may come from a read error. The rearrangement uses TRBV7-7 and TRBJ1-1, with D uncertain. CDR3 size: 13 residues. CDR1 and CDR2 (germline): SSHAT, FNYEAQ (reference sequence). The chain's CDR3 is CASSSRTNTEAFF. The CDR3 bases are TGTGCTAGCAGCTCCCGGACGAACACTGAAGCTTTCTTT.

J is TRBJ2-3 and V is TRBV11-2; 7 bases map to TRBD2. Looked up from germline, CDR1 is SGHAT and CDR2 is FQNNGV. CDR3 length equals 16 residues. J was trimmed by 2 bases and V by 4 bases; bases with no gene match: 9. The CDR3 loop reads CASSSMAGVPTDTQYF. In nucleotides, the CDR3 is TGTGCCAGCAGCTCCATGGCGGGAGTACCCACAGATACGCAGTATTTT.

The gene calls are TRBV20-1 and TRBJ1-1; D possibly corresponds to TRBD1 (6 bases). V shed 1 base and J shed 5 bases, with 14 bases lying between them. The length of the CDR3 is 14 residues. Germline V gene lookup returns CDR1 DFQATT and CDR2 SNEGSKA (reference sequence). CDR3 amino acids: CSARVGGVRTEAFF. CDR3 bases: TGCAGTGCTAGAGTTGGGGGCGTTAGGACTGAAGCTTTCTTT.

The chain uses TRBV20-1 and TRBJ1-2; tentatively, D is TRBD1 (5 bases). The V and J ends lost 4 bases and 2 bases respectively, with 14 bases between them. Germline-derived CDR1 and CDR2 are DFQATT and SNEGSKA (reference sequence). The CDR3 contains 14 residues. The DNA for the CDR3 is TGCAGTGCTACCCCAGGGCAGGCAAACTATGGCTACACCTTC. Protein: CSATPGQANYGYTF.

This chain uses TRBV9 with TRBJ2-7, with D tentatively TRBD2 (6 bases). This CDR3 has 14 residues. Germline V gene sequence: CDR1 SGDLS, CDR2 YYNGEE. The V end was cut by 4 bases, the J end by 2 bases, with 13 bases between. The CDR3 region is CASSPLATTYEQYF. As DNA, the CDR3 is TGTGCCAGCAGCCCCCTAGCGACTACCTACGAGCAGTACTTC.

The CDR3 sequence: CASNVAGGVTYEQYF. CDR3 bases: TGTGCCAGTAATGTAGCGGGCGGAGTTACCTACGAGCAGTACTTC. This chain joins TRBV19 and TRBJ2-7; 7 positions match TRBD2. V was clipped by 7 bases and J by 2 bases; unmatched bases: 11. This CDR3 has 15 amino acids. CDR1 and CDR2 (germline): LNHDA, SQIVND (reference sequence).

As for this clonotype: Germline is not matched at one junction end, which may reflect a read error. This rearrangement joins TRBV7-2 to TRBJ2-1; 9 nucleotides line up with TRBD2. CDR3 length: 14 residues. Germline CDR1 SGHTA, CDR2 FQGNSA. As DNA, the CDR3 is TGTGCCAGCAGCTTAGGGGCGGGACTAGCATTCTGGGTCTTC. This gives the protein CASSLGAGLAFWVF.

The rearrangement joins TRBV29-1 to TRBJ2-7, with D tentatively TRBD1 (5 bases). Germline V gene data show CDR1 as SQVTM and CDR2 as ANQGSEA. This CDR3 region has 15 residues. The germline V and J ends were trimmed by 6 bases and 3 bases, with 21 bases remaining between them. Here the CDR3 reads CSVTWGVSPFYEQYF. The CDR3 DNA sequence: TGCAGCGTAACATGGGGCGTTTCCCCTTTCTACGAGCAGTACTTC.

This sequence joins TRBV30 and TRBJ1-1; no clear D gene. Germline CDR1 and CDR2: GTSNPN and SVGIG (reference sequence). V lost 2 bases and J lost 4, with 5 bases in between. The CDR3 has 11 amino acids. The CDR3 nucleotides read TGTGCCTGGAGTCAGCGCACTGAAGCTTTCTTT. Protein: CAWSQRTEAFF.

The CDR3 nucleotides read TGTGCCAGCAGTTACCCCCTGGACAGGACGACCTACGAGCAGTACTTC. It specifies CASSYPLDRTTYEQYF. The V gene is TRBV6-6, the J gene TRBJ2-7, with 7 bases lining up with TRBD1. This CDR3 contains 16 residues. Germline V CDR1 and CDR2: MNHNY, SVGAGI (reference sequence). The ends lost 2 bases at V and 2 bases at J; junction bases unmatched: 9.

The chain links TRBV2 to TRBJ2-3; 9 bases fit TRBD2. The CDR3 consists of 13 residues. J gave up 1 base and V 10 bases, and 3 bases lay outside the gene matches. Germline CDR1 is SNHLY and CDR2 is FYNNEI. DNA for the CDR3: TGTGCCAAGCGACTAGCGGGCACAGATACGCAGTATTTT. Protein product: CAKRLAGTDTQYF. The variable domain in full, completed from reference TRBV2 and TRBJ2-3, reads EPEVTQTPSHQVTQMGQEVILRCVPISNHLYFYWYRQILGQKVEFLVSFYNNEISEKSEIFDDQFSVERPDGSNFTLKIRSTKLEDSAMYFCAKRLAGTDTQYFGPGTRLTVL.

This chain links TRBV3-1 with TRBJ2-5; possibly TRBD2 for D (5 bases). Trimming shortened V by 0 bases and J by 1 base, and 9 bases separated the two germline ends. This CDR3 is built from 15 residues. CDR1 and CDR2 (germline): LGHDT, YNNKEL (reference sequence). CDR3 region: CASSQDLGLQETQYF. DNA of the CDR3: TGTGCCAGCAGCCAAGATCTCGGACTCCAAGAGACCCAGTACTTC.

The chain is built from TRBV20-1 and TRBJ2-1; D may be TRBD2 (6 bases). The CDR3 runs to 15 residues. V lost 1 base and J 4 bases, leaving 14 bases between the germline ends. Germline V CDR1 and CDR2: DFQATT, SNEGSKA (reference sequence). CDR3 nucleotides: TGCAGTGCTAGAGGTCCGGGACTCCCATACAATGAGCAGTTCTTC. This codes for CSARGPGLPYNEQFF.

The chain has TRBV11-2 and TRBJ2-7; D uncertain. Germline loops: CDR1 SGHAT, CDR2 FQNNGV. Deletions cut 1 base from V and 7 bases from J, with 8 bases between. There are 12 residues in the CDR3. CDR3 amino acids: CASSLGYVEQYF. CDR3 sequence (DNA): TGTGCCAGCAGCTTAGGGTACGTGGAGCAGTACTTC. The whole variable domain, filled in from reference TRBV11-2 and TRBJ2-7, reads EAGVAQSPRYKIIEKRQSVAFWCNPISGHATLYWYQQILGQGPKLLIQFQNNGVVDDSQLPKDRFSAERLKGVDSTLKIQPAKLEDSAVYLCASSLGYVEQYFGPGTRLTVT.

The chain joins TRBV11-2 to TRBJ2-7, with D tentatively TRBD2 (6 bases). Trimming took off 3 bases at V and 7 bases at J, with 13 bases between the two ends. The germline gives CDR1 SGHAT, CDR2 FQNNGV. This CDR3 is built from 13 residues. CDR3 nucleotides: TGTGCCAGCAGCTTCCCCGGGAGCGGAGAGCAGTACTTC. Translation: CASSFPGSGEQYF.

This clonotype was picked up one time. J is TRBJ2-5 and V is TRBV20-1; 11 bases match TRBD1. Germline V gene sequence: CDR1 DFQATT, CDR2 SNEGSKA (reference sequence). J gave up 5 bases and V 5 bases, and 4 bases lay outside the gene matches. The CDR3 has 13 residues. CDR3 coding DNA: TGCAGTGCTGGACAGGGGGCTAGGGAGACCCAGTACTTC. Encoded protein: CSAGQGARETQYF.

In this sample, this clonotype turned up a few times. This chain joins TRBV3-1 and TRBJ1-2; D is ambiguous. Per the germline V gene, CDR1 is LGHDT and CDR2 is YNNKEL (reference sequence). The CDR3 is 12 residues long. Trimming removed 0 bases from V and 4 bases from J, with 3 bases in between. DNA of the CDR3: TGTGCCAGCAGCCAAGACGGCTATGGCTACACCTTC. Translation: CASSQDGYGYTF.

The chain combines TRBV5-1 with TRBJ2-5; 7 nucleotides agree with TRBD1. CDR3 length equals 12 residues. Germline V CDR1 and CDR2: SGHRS, YFSETQ. V was clipped by 4 bases and J by 5 bases; unmatched bases: 2. The CDR3 loop reads CASSQTGETQYF. In DNA form, the CDR3 reads TGCGCCAGCAGCCAGACAGGGGAGACCCAGTACTTC.

A single count supports this clonotype. The rearrangement uses TRBV30 and TRBJ1-2; no clear D. Germline V gene sequence: CDR1 GTSNPN, CDR2 SVGIG (reference sequence). The CDR3 is 10 amino acids. Trimming cost V 2 bases and J 8 bases, with 6 bases left between them. In nucleotides, the CDR3 is TGTGCCTGGAGTCCGGGGGGCTACACCTTC. It specifies CAWSPGGYTF.

The V call is TRBV3-1, the J call TRBJ1-1; the D is unclear. Germline V CDR1 and CDR2: LGHDT, YNNKEL (reference sequence). This CDR3 has 13 residues. V was clipped by 0 bases and J by 5 bases, with 7 bases between them. The CDR3 nucleotides are TGTGCCAGCAGCCAAGAGTGGAGGACTGAAGCTTTCTTT. This gives the protein CASSQEWRTEAFF.

The chain links TRBV5-6 to TRBJ1-5; TRBD1 aligns across 7 bases. V dropped 0 bases and J dropped 5; count of bases not matched to a gene: 5. The CDR3 spans 15 residues. Germline values: CDR1 SGHDT, CDR2 YYEEEE. CDR3 amino acids: CASSLAGQPYQPQHF. CDR3 in DNA: TGTGCCAGCAGCTTGGCGGGACAGCCATATCAGCCCCAGCATTTT.

This rearrangement joins TRBV25-1 to TRBJ1-1; D may be TRBD1 (6 bases). The germline CDR1 and CDR2 sequences are MGHDK and SYGVNS. This CDR3 spans 15 amino acids. V was shortened by 6 bases and J by 1 base, with 15 bases between the two germline ends. The CDR3 here is CASRLGGSENTEAFF. CDR3 DNA: TGTGCCAGCAGATTGGGGGGCAGCGAGAACACTGAAGCTTTCTTT. The whole variable domain, filled in from reference TRBV25-1 and TRBJ1-1, reads EADIYQTPRYLVIGTGKKITLECSQTMGHDKMYWYQQDPGMELHLIHYSYGVNSTEKGDLSSESTVSRIRTEHFPLTLESARPSHTSQYLCASRLGGSENTEAFFGQGTRLTVV.

This chain links TRBV28 with TRBJ2-7; 8 positions match TRBD1. Per the germline V gene, CDR1 is MDHEN and CDR2 is SYDVKM. The CDR3 covers 13 residues. Trimming took 6 bases from V and 5 from J; bases not matched to a gene: 6. Here the CDR3 reads CASRVQGVNEQYF. The CDR3 DNA sequence: TGTGCCAGCAGGGTACAGGGGGTGAACGAGCAGTACTTC.